This note documents a single T cell receptor (beta chain) sequence. Its antigen is currently unknown. This sample stems from a study of T cell repertoires in cytomegalovirus infection. Study details: Through public TCR beta signatures, both CMV infection and matching HLA type were indicated. General study results and limits: Dominant in the ex vivo response were TCR beta clonotypes restricted by HLA-C and specific for CMV. Identification of carriers of CMV plus the relevant HLA was achieved through cumulative public TCR beta family frequency.

The CDR3 is made up of 14 amino acids. Per germline, CDR1 MNHEY and CDR2 SVGEGT. The germline V and J ends were trimmed by 2 bases and 2 bases, with 8 bases remaining between them. Each CDR3 protein gets one entry after TCRdb re-called the reads with MiXCR. The sample includes about 150,000 distinct CDR3 sequences, around a quarter of them seen just once. The sample consisted of PBMCs. This sequence was found in a human donor in good health (CMV status not recorded). Some clones in this sample may be carry-over from other donors' samples. J is TRBJ2-3 and V is TRBV6-2 or TRBV6-3; the D is unclear. The CDR3 loop reads CASSYGLLTDTQYF. DNA of the CDR3: TGTGCCAGCAGTTACGGGCTACTCACAGATACGCAGTATTTT.